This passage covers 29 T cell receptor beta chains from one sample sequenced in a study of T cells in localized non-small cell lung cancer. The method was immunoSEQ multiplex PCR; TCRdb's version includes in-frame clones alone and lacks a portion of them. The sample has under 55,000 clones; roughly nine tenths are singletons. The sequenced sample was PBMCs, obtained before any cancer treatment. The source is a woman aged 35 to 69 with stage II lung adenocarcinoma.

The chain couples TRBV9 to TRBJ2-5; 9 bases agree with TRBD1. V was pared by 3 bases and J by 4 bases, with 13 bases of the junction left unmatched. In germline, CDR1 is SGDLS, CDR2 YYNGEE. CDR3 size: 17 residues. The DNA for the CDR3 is TGTGCCAGCAGCGAGGGGACAGGGCCGAACACGGTAGAGACCCAGTACTTC. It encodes CASSEGTGPNTVETQYF.

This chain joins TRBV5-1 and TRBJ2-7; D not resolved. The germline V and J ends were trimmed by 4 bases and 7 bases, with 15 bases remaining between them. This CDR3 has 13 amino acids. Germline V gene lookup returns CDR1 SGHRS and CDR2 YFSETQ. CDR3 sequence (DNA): TGCGCCAGCAGCCTAAGCTTAGCCGAAGAGCAGTACTTC. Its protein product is CASSLSLAEEQYF. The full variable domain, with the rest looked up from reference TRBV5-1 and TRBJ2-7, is KAGVTQTPRYLIKTRGQQVTLSCSPISGHRSVSWYQQTPGQGLQFLFEYFSETQRNKGNFPGRFSGRQFSNSRSEMNVSTLELGDSALYLCASSLSLAEEQYFGPGTRLTVT.

CDR3 sequence: CASSEMAGGGAGYTF. The CDR3 nucleotides are TGTGCCAGCAGTGAAATGGCAGGGGGAGGGGCTGGCTACACCTTC. V is TRBV2 and J is TRBJ1-2; 7 bases agree with TRBD1. The CDR3 runs to 15 residues. Losses at the gene ends were 2 bases for V and 7 bases for J; bases not matched to a gene: 10. Germline CDR1 and CDR2: SNHLY and FYNNEI.

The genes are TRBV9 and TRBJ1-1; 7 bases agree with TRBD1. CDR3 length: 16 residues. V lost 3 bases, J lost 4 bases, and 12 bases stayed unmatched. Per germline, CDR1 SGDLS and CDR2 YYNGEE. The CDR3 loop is CASSGKGANPSTEAFF. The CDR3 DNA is TGTGCCAGCAGCGGGAAGGGGGCGAACCCCTCCACTGAAGCTTTCTTT.

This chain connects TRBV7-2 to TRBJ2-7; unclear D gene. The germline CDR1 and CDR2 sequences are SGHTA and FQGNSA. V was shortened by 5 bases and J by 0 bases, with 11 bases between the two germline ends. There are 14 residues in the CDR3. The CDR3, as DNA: TGTGCCAGCAGCCCAAGGGCCGGCTCCTACGAGCAGTACTTC. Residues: CASSPRAGSYEQYF.

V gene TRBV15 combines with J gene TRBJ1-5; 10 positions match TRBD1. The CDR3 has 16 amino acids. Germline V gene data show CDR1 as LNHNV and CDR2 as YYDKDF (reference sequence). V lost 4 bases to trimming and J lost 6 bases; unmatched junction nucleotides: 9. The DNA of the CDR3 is TGTGCCACCAGCATCCCAAGAGGGACAGGGGCTCAGCCCCAGCATTTT. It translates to CATSIPRGTGAQPQHF.

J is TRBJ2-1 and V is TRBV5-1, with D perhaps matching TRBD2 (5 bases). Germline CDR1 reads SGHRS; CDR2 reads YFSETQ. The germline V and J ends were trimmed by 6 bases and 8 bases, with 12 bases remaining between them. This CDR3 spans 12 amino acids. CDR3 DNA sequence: TGCGCCAGCAAATCGGGGTCGGATGAGCAGTTCTTC. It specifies CASKSGSDEQFF.

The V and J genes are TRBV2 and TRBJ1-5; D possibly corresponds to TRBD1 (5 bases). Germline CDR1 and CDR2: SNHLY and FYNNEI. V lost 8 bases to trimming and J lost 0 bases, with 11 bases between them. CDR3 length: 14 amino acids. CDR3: CASLDSYSNQPQHF. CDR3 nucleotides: TGTGCCAGCCTCGACAGTTATAGCAATCAGCCCCAGCATTTT.

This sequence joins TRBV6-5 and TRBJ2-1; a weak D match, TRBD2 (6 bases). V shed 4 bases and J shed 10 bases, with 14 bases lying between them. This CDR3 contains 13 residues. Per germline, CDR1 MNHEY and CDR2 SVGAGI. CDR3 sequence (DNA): TGTGCCAGCAGTTCCGTTAGCGGCACCGAGCAGTTCTTC. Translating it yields CASSSVSGTEQFF.

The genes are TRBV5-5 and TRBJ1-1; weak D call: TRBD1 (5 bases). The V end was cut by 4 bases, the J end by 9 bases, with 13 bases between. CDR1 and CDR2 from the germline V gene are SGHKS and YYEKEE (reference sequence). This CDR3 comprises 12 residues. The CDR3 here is CASSRDGEKAFF. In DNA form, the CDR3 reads TGTGCCAGCAGCCGGGACGGGGAGAAAGCTTTCTTT.

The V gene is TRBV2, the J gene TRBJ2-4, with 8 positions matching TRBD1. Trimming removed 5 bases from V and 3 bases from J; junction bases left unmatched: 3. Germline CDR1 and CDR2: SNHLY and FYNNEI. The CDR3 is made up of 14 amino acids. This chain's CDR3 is CASSIDRGKNIQYF. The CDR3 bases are TGTGCCAGCAGTATTGACAGGGGCAAAAACATTCAGTACTTC.

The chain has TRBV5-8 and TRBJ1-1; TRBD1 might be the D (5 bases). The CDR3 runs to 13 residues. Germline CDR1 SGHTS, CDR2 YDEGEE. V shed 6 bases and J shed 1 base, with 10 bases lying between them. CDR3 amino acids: CASTQEWNTEAFF. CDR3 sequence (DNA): TGTGCCAGCACACAGGAGTGGAACACTGAAGCTTTCTTT.

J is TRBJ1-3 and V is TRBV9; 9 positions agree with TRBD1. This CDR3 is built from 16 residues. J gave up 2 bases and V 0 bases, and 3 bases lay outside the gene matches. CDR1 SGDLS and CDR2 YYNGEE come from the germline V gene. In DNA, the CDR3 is TGTGCCAGCAGCGTAGAGGGGGACAGGGCTGGAAACACCATATATTTT. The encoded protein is CASSVEGDRAGNTIYF.

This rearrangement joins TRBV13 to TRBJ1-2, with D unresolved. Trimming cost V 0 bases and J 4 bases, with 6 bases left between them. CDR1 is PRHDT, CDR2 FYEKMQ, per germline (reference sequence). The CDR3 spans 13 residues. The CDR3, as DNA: TGTGCCAGCAGCTTAGGACAGACCTATGGCTACACCTTC. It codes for CASSLGQTYGYTF.

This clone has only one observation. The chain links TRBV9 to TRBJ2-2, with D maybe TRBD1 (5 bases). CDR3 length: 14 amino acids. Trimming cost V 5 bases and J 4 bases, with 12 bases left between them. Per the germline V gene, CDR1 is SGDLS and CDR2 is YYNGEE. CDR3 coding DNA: TGTGCCAGCAGGGGCTCTACAGGCACCGGGGAGCTGTTTTTT. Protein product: CASRGSTGTGELFF. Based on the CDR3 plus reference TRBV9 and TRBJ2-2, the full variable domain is DSGVTQTPKHLITATGQRVTLRCSPRSGDLSVYWYQQSLDQGLQFLIQYYNGEERAKGNILERFSAQQFPDLHSELNLSSLELGDSALYFCASRGSTGTGELFFGEGSRLTVL.

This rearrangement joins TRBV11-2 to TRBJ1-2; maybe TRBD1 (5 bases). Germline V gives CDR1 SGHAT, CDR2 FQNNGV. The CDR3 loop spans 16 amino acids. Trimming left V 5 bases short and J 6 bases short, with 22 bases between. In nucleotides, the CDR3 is TGTGCCAGCAGCAGAGACGGGGGTAGCACGTATGATGGCTACACCTTC. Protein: CASSRDGGSTYDGYTF. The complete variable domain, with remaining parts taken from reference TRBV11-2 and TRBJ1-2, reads EAGVAQSPRYKIIEKRQSVAFWCNPISGHATLYWYQQILGQGPKLLIQFQNNGVVDDSQLPKDRFSAERLKGVDSTLKIQPAKLEDSAVYLCASSRDGGSTYDGYTFGSGTRLTVV.

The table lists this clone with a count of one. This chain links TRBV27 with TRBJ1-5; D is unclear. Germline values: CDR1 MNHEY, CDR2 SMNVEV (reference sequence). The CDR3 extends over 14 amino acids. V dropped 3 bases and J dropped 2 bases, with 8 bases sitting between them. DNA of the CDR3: TGTGCCAGCAGTTTTGGAACGGGCAATCAGCCCCAGCATTTT. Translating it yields CASSFGTGNQPQHF.

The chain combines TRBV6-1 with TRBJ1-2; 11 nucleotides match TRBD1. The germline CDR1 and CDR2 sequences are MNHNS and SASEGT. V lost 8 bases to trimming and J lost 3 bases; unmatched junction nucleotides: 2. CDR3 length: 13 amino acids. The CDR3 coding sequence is TGTGCCAGCCCGGGACAGGGGGACTATGGCTACACCTTC. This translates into CASPGQGDYGYTF.

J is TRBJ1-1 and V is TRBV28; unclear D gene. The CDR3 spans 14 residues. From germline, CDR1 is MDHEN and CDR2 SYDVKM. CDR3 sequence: CASAQEGLNTEAFF. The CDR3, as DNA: TGTGCTAGCGCGCAGGAGGGATTGAACACTGAAGCTTTCTTT.

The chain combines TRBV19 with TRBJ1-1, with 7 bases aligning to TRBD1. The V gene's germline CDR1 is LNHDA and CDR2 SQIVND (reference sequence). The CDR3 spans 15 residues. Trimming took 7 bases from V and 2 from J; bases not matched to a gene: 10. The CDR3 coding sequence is TGTGCCAGTAACCTCCGACAGGGTGGAAACACTGAAGCTTTCTTT. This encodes CASNLRQGGNTEAFF.

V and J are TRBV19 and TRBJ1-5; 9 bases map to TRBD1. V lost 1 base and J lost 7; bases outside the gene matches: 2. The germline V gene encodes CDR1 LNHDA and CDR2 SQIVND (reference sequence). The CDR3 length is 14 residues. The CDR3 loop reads CASSIGDRVQPQHF. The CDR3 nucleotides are TGTGCCAGTAGTATAGGGGACAGGGTGCAGCCCCAGCATTTT.

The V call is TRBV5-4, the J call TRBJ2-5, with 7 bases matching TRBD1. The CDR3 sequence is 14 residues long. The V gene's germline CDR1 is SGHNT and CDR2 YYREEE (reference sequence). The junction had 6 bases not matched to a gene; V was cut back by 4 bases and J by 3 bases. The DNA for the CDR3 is TGTGCCAGCAGCCAGGACAGGCGAGAAGAGACCCAGTACTTC. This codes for CASSQDRREETQYF.

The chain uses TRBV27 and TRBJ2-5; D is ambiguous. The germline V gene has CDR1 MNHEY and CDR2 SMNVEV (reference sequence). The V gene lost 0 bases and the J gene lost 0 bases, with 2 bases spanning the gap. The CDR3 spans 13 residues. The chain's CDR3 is CASSLSYQETQYF. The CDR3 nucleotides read TGTGCCAGCAGTTTATCGTACCAAGAGACCCAGTACTTC.

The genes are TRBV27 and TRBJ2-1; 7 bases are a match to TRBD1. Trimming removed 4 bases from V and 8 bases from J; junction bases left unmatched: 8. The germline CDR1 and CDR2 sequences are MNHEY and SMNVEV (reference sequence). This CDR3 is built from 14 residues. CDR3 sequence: CASSSARTGHEQFF. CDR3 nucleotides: TGTGCCAGCAGTTCCGCCCGGACAGGACATGAGCAGTTCTTC.

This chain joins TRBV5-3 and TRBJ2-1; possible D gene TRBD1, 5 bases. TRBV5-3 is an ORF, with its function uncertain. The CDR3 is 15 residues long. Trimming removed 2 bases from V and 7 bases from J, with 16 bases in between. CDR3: CARSFDRPAWNEQFF. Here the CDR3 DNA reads TGTGCCAGAAGCTTCGACAGACCGGCGTGGAATGAGCAGTTCTTC.

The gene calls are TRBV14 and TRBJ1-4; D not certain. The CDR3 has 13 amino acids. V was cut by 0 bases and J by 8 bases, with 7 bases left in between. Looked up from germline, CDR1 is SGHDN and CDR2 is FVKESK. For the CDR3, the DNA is TGTGCCAGCAGCCAAGAAATGGGAGAAAAACTGTTTTTT. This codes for CASSQEMGEKLFF.

For the CDR3, the DNA is TGTGCCAGCAGCTTAGGTAACGGATACAATGAGCAGTTCTTC. Encoded protein: CASSLGNGYNEQFF. The chain recombines TRBV11-3 with TRBJ2-1, with D unresolved. The V gene's germline CDR1 is SGHNT and CDR2 YENEEA. The CDR3 extends over 14 amino acids. Trimming pared 1 base from V and 4 bases from J, leaving 8 bases between.

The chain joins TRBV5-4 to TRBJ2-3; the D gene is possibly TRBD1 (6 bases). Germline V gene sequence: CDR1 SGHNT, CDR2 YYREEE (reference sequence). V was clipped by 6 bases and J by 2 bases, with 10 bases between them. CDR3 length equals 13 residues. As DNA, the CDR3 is TGTGCCAGCATGCAGGGGACCACAGATACGCAGTATTTT. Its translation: CASMQGTTDTQYF.

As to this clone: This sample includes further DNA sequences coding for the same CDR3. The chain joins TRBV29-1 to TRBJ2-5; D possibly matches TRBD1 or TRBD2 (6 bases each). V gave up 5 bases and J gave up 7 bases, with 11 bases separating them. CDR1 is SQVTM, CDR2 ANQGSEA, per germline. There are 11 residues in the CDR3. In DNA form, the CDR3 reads TGCAGCGTTCGAGAGGGGGGGACCCAGTACTTC. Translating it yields CSVREGGTQYF.